These 3 T cell receptor beta chains came from one sample sequenced in a study of radiotherapy plus CTLA-4 blockade in lung cancer. Assay used: immunoSEQ multiplex PCR; TCRdb lists only in-frame clones, some missing. In the table there are roughly 59,000 clones, around 74% of which are singletons. Here the sequenced sample was peripheral blood, taken from a patient treated with radiotherapy plus ipilimumab. Receptors originate from a human donor with non-small cell lung cancer whose response to radiotherapy plus ipilimumab could not be evaluated.

This CDR3 reads CASSADRAYTGELFF. The CDR3 region has the DNA TGTGCCAGCAGTGCCGACAGGGCGTACACCGGGGAGCTGTTTTTT. The rearrangement joins TRBV6-1 to TRBJ2-2; 7 nucleotides align to TRBD1. V shed 4 bases, J shed 3 bases, and the junction held 5 bases outside the gene matches. This CDR3 spans 15 amino acids. The germline CDR1 and CDR2 sequences are MNHNS and SASEGT.

The chain recombines TRBV6-4 with TRBJ1-1; possible D gene TRBD1, 6 bases. CDR1 is MRHNA and CDR2 is SNTAGT in the germline V gene. V dropped 7 bases and J dropped 1 base, with 13 bases sitting between them. This CDR3 spans 14 amino acids. CDR3 sequence (DNA): TGTGCCAGCAAACTGTGGGGACAGAACACTGAAGCTTTCTTT. It codes for CASKLWGQNTEAFF.

This clone was picked up one time. The chain combines TRBV9 with TRBJ2-1; D is unresolved. Germline V gives CDR1 SGDLS, CDR2 YYNGEE. The CDR3 contains 13 residues. With 3 bases removed from V and 1 base from J, the gap between germline ends came to 5 bases. Here the CDR3 DNA reads TGTGCCAGCAGCGAGAGGTCCTACAATGAGCAGTTCTTC. It yields the protein CASSERSYNEQFF.